Listed here are 7 T cell receptor beta chains from one sample, sequenced in a study of spatial heterogeneity in lung cancer. Regarding time point: sample taken at primary tumor resection. Whole RNA from tumor, nontumor lung or frozen PBMC was sequenced unsorted. Each CDR3 protein is one row after TCRdb ran MiXCR on the 5' RACE reads. The data show 6,500 or so distinct CDR3 sequences, about 7.7% seen once. The starting material was PBMCs, obtained at surgery. The source of these receptors is a male donor with early-stage non-small cell lung cancer.

This clonotype was counted between two and nine times. Because this beta chain is a stray read in a library intended to capture alpha chains, its abundance should not be given much weight. This chain connects TRBV7-9 to TRBJ2-5; D unclear. From germline, CDR1 is SEHNR and CDR2 FQNEAQ (reference sequence). CDR3 length: 14 residues. The V end lost 3 bases, the J end lost 4 bases, and 12 bases lay between the germline ends. The CDR3 sequence is CASSLSSVRETQYF. The DNA of the CDR3 is TGTGCCAGCAGCTTGTCCTCGGTCCGAGAGACCCAGTACTTC.

This clonotype appeared many times. The library was prepared for alpha chains; this beta chain is a stray read, so its frequency means little. The rearrangement joins TRBV29-1 to TRBJ1-1, with D maybe TRBD1 (6 bases). From germline, CDR1 is SQVTM and CDR2 ANQGSEA. This CDR3 comprises 15 residues. V was shortened by 5 bases and J by 4 bases, with 20 bases between the two germline ends. CDR3 nucleotide sequence: TGCAGCGTTTTGAAGCGAGTAGGGGGTGCCACTGAAGCTTTCTTT. Translating it yields CSVLKRVGGATEAFF.

The sample holds many counts of this clonotype. As an off-target read in a library built for alpha chains, this beta chain has a frequency of little significance. This chain links TRBV20-1 with TRBJ2-1; tentatively, D is TRBD2 (5 bases). Germline CDR1 and CDR2: DFQATT and SNEGSKA (reference sequence). V dropped 5 bases and J dropped 8 bases, with 16 bases sitting between them. The CDR3 is 13 residues long. The CDR3 DNA follows: TGCAGTGCTGACCTAACGGGGTGGGATGAGCAGTTCTTC. Encoded protein: CSADLTGWDEQFF.

Points on this clonotype: Because the library targeted alpha chains, this beta chain is an off-target read whose size means little. V is TRBV12-3 or TRBV12-4 and J is TRBJ1-5; 7 nucleotides align to TRBD1. This CDR3 contains 13 residues. J lost 7 bases, V lost 8 bases, and 8 bases had no gene match. Written as DNA, the CDR3 is TGTGCCAGCGGAGACAGGGTTGACCAGCCCCAGCATTTT. It specifies CASGDRVDQPQHF.

This clonotype has at least ten counts. This beta chain is a stray sequence in a library constructed for alpha chains; its clone size is not meaningful. This chain connects TRBV12-3 or TRBV12-4 to TRBJ2-7; no clear D gene. The CDR3 consists of 10 residues. V dropped 10 bases and J dropped 4 bases, with 8 bases sitting between them. The CDR3 here is CAMAPYEQYV. In DNA, the CDR3 is TGTGCCATGGCCCCTTACGAGCAGTACGTC.

This clonotype was recorded at least ten times. Within a library made for alpha chains, this beta chain is off target, and its count is uninformative. V usage is TRBV28 and J usage is TRBJ2-2; D possibly matches TRBD1 or TRBD2 (5 bases each). The V and J ends lost 6 bases and 13 bases respectively, with 21 bases between them. This CDR3 region has 14 residues. Germline V gene lookup returns CDR1 MDHEN and CDR2 SYDVKM. The CDR3, as DNA: TGTGCCAGCAGAGGACACGGACGGGCTGGAGGGCTGTTTTTT. The encoded protein is CASRGHGRAGGLFF.

This clonotype showed up many times. This beta chain turned up in a library designed for alpha chains; as an off-target read, its abundance says little. This CDR3 is CASSSFQGDSYEQYF. CDR3 nucleotide sequence: TGTGCCAGCAGTTCTTTTCAGGGTGACTCCTACGAGCAGTACTTC. This rearrangement joins TRBV28 to TRBJ2-7; a possible D gene is TRBD1 (5 bases). V lost 4 bases and J 0 bases, leaving 13 bases between the germline ends. The germline CDR1 and CDR2 sequences are MDHEN and SYDVKM. This CDR3 comprises 15 residues.